This T cell receptor beta chain originates from a study of shared T cell receptors in the human thymus. Profiling relied on immunoSEQ multiplex PCR, and the TCRdb table lists in-frame clones only, not all of them. The table records roughly 550,000 clones, 75% to 85% of them present only once. Trimming took 4 bases from V and 2 from J; bases not matched to a gene: 5. The CDR3 totals 16 residues. Germline CDR1 KGHSH, CDR2 LQKENI. These data also featured in a second study, about human thymus T cells.

Material: thymocytes. The receptor was isolated from a boy under three years old with a congenital heart defect. The chain employs TRBV18 and TRBJ2-7; 13 bases are a match to TRBD2. The CDR3 loop reads CASSRTTSGRPYEQYF. CDR3 nucleotide sequence: TGTGCCAGCTCACGGACGACTAGCGGGAGGCCCTACGAGCAGTACTTC.